This entry concerns a single TCR beta chain. The sample comes from a study of blood T cell repertoires in COVID-19. Study-wide background: The cDNA or gDNA used as material had been derived from T cells, B-cell-depleted T cells, or PBMCs.

Per the original data handling: From reference gene primer amplification, estimates of nucleated cell counts were derived. Using immunoSEQ multiplex PCR, the repertoire was profiled, and TCRdb retains in-frame clones only, with some absent. The V and J calls and clone size come from that table; D and trimming were worked out from the DNA. The data show 150,000 to 200,000 clones, 90% seen once. V trimming: 2 bases; J trimming: 2 bases; junction bases outside the gene matches: 8. Germline V gene sequence: CDR1 GTSNPN, CDR2 SVGIG (reference sequence). There are 16 residues in the CDR3. Sequenced: peripheral blood. The chain is built from TRBV30 and TRBJ1-5, with TRBD1 identical over 8 bases. This TCR was recovered from a man aged 45-65 years with acute or convalescent COVID-19. The CDR3 DNA follows: TGTGCCTGGAGTCGAGACAGGGGTTGGGGCAATCAGCCCCAGCATTTT. Translated, it gives CAWSRDRGWGNQPQHF.